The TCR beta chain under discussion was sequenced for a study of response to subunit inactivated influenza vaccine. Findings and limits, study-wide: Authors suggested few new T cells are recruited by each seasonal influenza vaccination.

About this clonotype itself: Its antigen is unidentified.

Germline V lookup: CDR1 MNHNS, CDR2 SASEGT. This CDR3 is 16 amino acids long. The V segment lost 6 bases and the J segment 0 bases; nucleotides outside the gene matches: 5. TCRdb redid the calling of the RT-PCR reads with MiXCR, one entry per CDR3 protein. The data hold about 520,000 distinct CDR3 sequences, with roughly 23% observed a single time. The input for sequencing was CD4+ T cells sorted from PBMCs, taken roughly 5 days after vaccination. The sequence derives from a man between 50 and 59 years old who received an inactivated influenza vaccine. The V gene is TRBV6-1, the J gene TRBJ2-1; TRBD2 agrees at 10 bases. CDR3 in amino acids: CASSTSGMRSYNEQFF. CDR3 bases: TGTGCCAGCAGCACTAGCGGGATGCGCTCCTACAATGAGCAGTTCTTC.